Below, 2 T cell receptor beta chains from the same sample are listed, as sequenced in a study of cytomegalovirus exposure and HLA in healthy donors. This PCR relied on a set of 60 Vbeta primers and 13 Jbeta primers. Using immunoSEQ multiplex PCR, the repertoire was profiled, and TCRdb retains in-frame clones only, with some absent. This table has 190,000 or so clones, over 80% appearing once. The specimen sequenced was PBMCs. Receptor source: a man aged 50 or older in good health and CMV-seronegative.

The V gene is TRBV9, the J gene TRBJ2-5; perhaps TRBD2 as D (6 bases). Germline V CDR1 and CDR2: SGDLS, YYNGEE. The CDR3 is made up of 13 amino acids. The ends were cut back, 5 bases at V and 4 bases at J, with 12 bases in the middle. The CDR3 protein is CASSGTSPETQYF. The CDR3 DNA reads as TGTGCCAGCAGTGGCACTAGCCCAGAGACCCAGTACTTC.

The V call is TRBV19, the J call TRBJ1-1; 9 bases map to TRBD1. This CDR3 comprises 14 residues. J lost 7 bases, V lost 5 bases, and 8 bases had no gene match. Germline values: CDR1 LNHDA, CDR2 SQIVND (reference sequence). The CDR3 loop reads CASSSPGTGSEAFF. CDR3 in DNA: TGTGCCAGTAGTTCCCCCGGGACAGGGAGTGAAGCTTTCTTT. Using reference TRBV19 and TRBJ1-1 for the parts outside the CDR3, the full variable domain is DGGITQSPKYLFRKEGQNVTLSCEQNLNHDAMYWYRQDPGQGLRLIYYSQIVNDFQKGDIAEGYSVSREKKESFPLTVTSAQKNPTAFYLCASSSPGTGSEAFFGQGTRLTVV.